This is a list of T cell receptor beta chains from one sample in a study of blood T cell repertoires in COVID-19. The protocol was immunoSEQ multiplex PCR, while the TCRdb copy is restricted to in-frame clones and leaves out a portion. This table holds approximately 140,000 clones, 80% to 90% found once. Specimen: peripheral blood. These receptors all come from a man of 80 years or more with acute or convalescent COVID-19. Both conserved end residues are part of each CDR3. The D gene is left open where the match is weak. Size is stated for part of the rows, as once, few or many counts, or as a class when the clone is expanded.

size: -; length: 13; V: TRBV29-1; D: TRBD2; J: TRBJ2-7; CDR3: CSVLAGGTYEQYF; DNA: TGCAGCGTCTTAGCGGGGGGAACCTACGAGCAGTACTTC
size: once; length: 11; V: TRBV29-1; D: -; J: TRBJ1-2; CDR3: CSVVGISGYTF; DNA: TGCAGCGTTGTCGGGATTAGTGGCTACACCTTC
size: -; length: 11; V: TRBV28; D: -; J: TRBJ1-2; CDR3: CASSNYGGYTF; DNA: TGTGCCAGCAGCAACTATGGCGGCTACACCTTC
size: once; length: 13; V: TRBV18; D: -; J: TRBJ1-4; CDR3: CASSPNRSEKLFF; DNA: TGTGCCAGCTCACCGAACAGGAGTGAAAAACTGTTTTTT
size: -; length: 16; V: TRBV24-1; D: TRBD2; J: TRBJ2-1; CDR3: CATSGLLAGEGDEQFF; DNA: TGTGCCACCAGTGGTCTACTAGCGGGAGAGGGGGATGAGCAGTTCTTC
size: -; length: 16; V: TRBV5-1; D: TRBD1; J: TRBJ2-2; CDR3: CASSDRGSRDTGELFF; DNA: TGCGCCAGCAGCGACAGGGGTTCTCGGGACACCGGGGAGCTGTTTTTT
size: few; length: 11; V: TRBV5-1; D: -; J: TRBJ2-5; CDR3: CASSFKETQYF; DNA: TGCGCCAGCAGCTTTAAAGAGACCCAGTACTTC
size: -; length: 14; V: TRBV6-5; D: -; J: TRBJ1-2; CDR3: CASIASLANYGYTF; DNA: TGTGCCAGCATAGCGTCCCTAGCTAACTATGGCTACACCTTC
size: -; length: 16; V: TRBV25-1; D: TRBD2; J: TRBJ2-1; CDR3: CASSPTGTSGRNEQFF; DNA: TGTGCCAGCAGCCCTACCGGGACTAGCGGGAGGAATGAGCAGTTCTTC
size: -; length: 13; V: TRBV28; D: -; J: TRBJ2-5; CDR3: CASSLSDQETQYF; DNA: TGTGCCAGCAGTTTATCGGACCAAGAGACCCAGTACTTC
size: -; length: 14; V: TRBV7-2; D: -; J: TRBJ2-1; CDR3: CASGPSLYGNEQFF; DNA: TGTGCCAGCGGTCCCTCCCTATACGGGAATGAGCAGTTCTTC
size: -; length: 16; V: TRBV28; D: -; J: TRBJ1-4; CDR3: CASSSARGATNEKLFF; DNA: TGTGCCAGCAGTTCCGCCCGGGGTGCAACTAATGAAAAACTGTTTTTT
size: -; length: 12; V: TRBV10-1; D: -; J: TRBJ1-5; CDR3: CASRGANQPQHF; DNA: TGCGCCAGCAGAGGAGCGAATCAGCCCCAGCATTTT
size: few; length: 15; V: TRBV7-9; D: -; J: TRBJ2-2; CDR3: CASSLAGAGAGELFF; DNA: TGTGCCAGCAGCTTAGCAGGAGCAGGGGCCGGGGAGCTGTTTTTT
size: -; length: 17; V: TRBV4-1; D: -; J: TRBJ2-3; CDR3: CASSQDRDSRSTDTQYF; DNA: TGCGCCAGCAGCCAAGATAGAGACAGCCGTAGCACAGATACGCAGTATTTT
size: -; length: 14; V: TRBV5-4; D: -; J: TRBJ2-7; CDR3: CASSLLDNAYEQYF; DNA: TGTGCCAGCAGCTTGCTGGACAACGCTTACGAGCAGTACTTC
size: -; length: 13; V: TRBV19; D: -; J: TRBJ2-2; CDR3: CASRYINTGELFF; DNA: TGTGCCAGTAGGTATATTAACACCGGGGAGCTGTTTTTT
size: -; length: 14; V: TRBV10-1; D: -; J: TRBJ2-3; CDR3: CASSGTKQGNTQYF; DNA: TGCGCCAGCAGTGGGACCAAACAGGGAAATACGCAGTATTTT
size: -; length: 15; V: TRBV27; D: -; J: TRBJ2-1; CDR3: CASSSQGGSYNEQFF; DNA: TGTGCCAGCAGTTCTCAAGGGGGATCCTACAATGAGCAGTTCTTC
size: -; length: 16; V: TRBV6-2/TRBV6-3; D: -; J: TRBJ2-5; CDR3: CASSRVLGAGKETQYF; DNA: TGTGCCAGCAGTCGCGTGCTAGGTGCGGGGAAAGAGACCCAGTACTTC
size: -; length: 16; V: TRBV30; D: TRBD2; J: TRBJ2-1; CDR3: CAWSVLAGGLSYEQFF; DNA: TGTGCCTGGAGTGTATTGGCGGGAGGGCTCTCCTATGAGCAGTTCTTC
size: -; length: 14; V: TRBV5-1; D: -; J: TRBJ1-1; CDR3: CASSFLQANTEAFF; DNA: TGCGCCAGCAGCTTTCTACAGGCCAACACTGAAGCTTTCTTT
size: -; length: 11; V: TRBV20-1; D: TRBD1; J: TRBJ2-7; CDR3: CSAGTGYEQYF; DNA: TGCAGTGCCGGGACAGGATACGAGCAGTACTTC
size: -; length: 15; V: TRBV5-1; D: TRBD2; J: TRBJ2-5; CDR3: CASRPPLAGVETQYF; DNA: TGCGCCAGCAGACCCCCACTAGCGGGAGTGGAGACCCAGTACTTC
size: once; length: 15; V: TRBV6-2/TRBV6-3; D: TRBD1; J: TRBJ2-7; CDR3: CASSFPGDRGYEQYF; DNA: TGTGCCAGCAGTTTTCCCGGGGACAGGGGCTACGAGCAGTACTTC
size: -; length: 14; V: TRBV7-8; D: -; J: TRBJ1-5; CDR3: CASSPDSRGQPQHF; DNA: TGTGCCAGCAGCCCTGACAGTCGCGGTCAGCCCCAGCATTTT
size: -; length: 14; V: TRBV27; D: TRBD1; J: TRBJ2-1; CDR3: CASSYPGQGNEQFF; DNA: TGTGCCAGCAGTTATCCGGGACAGGGCAATGAGCAGTTCTTC
size: -; length: 13; V: TRBV12-3/TRBV12-4; D: -; J: TRBJ2-7; CDR3: CASAGSPPYEQYF; DNA: TGTGCCAGCGCAGGGTCCCCCCCCTACGAGCAGTACTTC
size: -; length: 16; V: TRBV3-1/TRBV3-2; D: TRBD1; J: TRBJ2-7; CDR3: CASSQASGTGLYEQYF; DNA: TGTGCCAGCAGCCAAGCCTCCGGGACAGGGCTCTACGAGCAGTACTTC